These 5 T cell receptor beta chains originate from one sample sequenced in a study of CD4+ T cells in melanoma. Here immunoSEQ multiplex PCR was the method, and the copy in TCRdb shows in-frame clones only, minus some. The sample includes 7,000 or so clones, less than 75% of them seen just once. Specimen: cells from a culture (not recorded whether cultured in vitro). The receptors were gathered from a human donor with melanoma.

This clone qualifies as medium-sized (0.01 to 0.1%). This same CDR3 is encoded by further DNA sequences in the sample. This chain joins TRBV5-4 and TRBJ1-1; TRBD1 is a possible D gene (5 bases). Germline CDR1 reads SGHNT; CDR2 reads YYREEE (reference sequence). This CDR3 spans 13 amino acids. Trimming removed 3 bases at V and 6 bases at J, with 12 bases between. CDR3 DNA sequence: TGTGCCAGCAGCTGGAAAGGGGTCGCTGAAGCTTTCTTT. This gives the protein CASSWKGVAEAFF.

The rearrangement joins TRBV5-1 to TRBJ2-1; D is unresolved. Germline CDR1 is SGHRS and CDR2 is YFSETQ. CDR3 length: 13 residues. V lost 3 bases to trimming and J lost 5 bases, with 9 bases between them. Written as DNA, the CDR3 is TGCGCCAGCAGCTGGAACAGCAACAATGAGCAGTTCTTC. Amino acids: CASSWNSNNEQFF.

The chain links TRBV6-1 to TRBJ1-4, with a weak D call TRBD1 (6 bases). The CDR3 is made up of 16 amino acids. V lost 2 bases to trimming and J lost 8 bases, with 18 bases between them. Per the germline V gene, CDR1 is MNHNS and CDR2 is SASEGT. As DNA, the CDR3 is TGTGCCAGCAGTGAATGGCTAGGAACAGGGTCAGAAAAACTGTTTTTT. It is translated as CASSEWLGTGSEKLFF.

CDR3 amino acids: CTSSHPQGTNGYTF. The CDR3 DNA reads as TGCACCAGCAGCCATCCGCAGGGGACGAATGGCTACACCTTC. V is TRBV1 and J is TRBJ1-2; the table calls TRBD1, which could not be checked here. TRBV1 has pseudogene status. This CDR3 contains 14 residues.

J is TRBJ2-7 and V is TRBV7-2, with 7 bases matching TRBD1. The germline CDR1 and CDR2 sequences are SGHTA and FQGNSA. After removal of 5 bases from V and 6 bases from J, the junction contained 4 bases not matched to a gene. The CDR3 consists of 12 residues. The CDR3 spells CASSLRQGEQYF. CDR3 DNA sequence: TGTGCCAGCAGCCTCAGACAGGGCGAGCAGTACTTC.